This T cell receptor (beta chain) derives from a study of glioma-infiltrating T cells after dendritic cell vaccination. Study in general: Patients received three intradermal dendritic cell vaccine injections at biweekly intervals.

Points from the study as a whole: TCR clonality showed no direct relationship with survival.

Time point noted: after dendritic cell vaccination, including at tumor progression/relapse. PBMC sampling occurred before vaccination, two weeks after the third dose, and at progression. This clone was recorded at least ten times. Its antigen is currently unknown. V was clipped by 1 base and J by 3 bases, with 16 bases between them. Germline V gene sequence: CDR1 SGHNT, CDR2 YENEEA. This CDR3 has 17 amino acids. The PCR used 60 V beta and 13 J beta primers. Measured with immunoSEQ multiplex PCR; TCRdb has only the in-frame clones, and not every one. Of tens of thousands of clones in the sample, under 90% were seen once.

This TCR was sampled from a human donor with glioblastoma. Sample: blood, taken after dendritic cell vaccination. V and J are TRBV11-3 and TRBJ2-4; tentatively, D is TRBD1 (6 bases). Written as DNA, the CDR3 is TGTGCCAGCAGCTTAGGGAGGCAGGGGTCGGGCAAAAACATTCAGTACTTC. Translating it yields CASSLGRQGSGKNIQYF.